This passage covers 25 T cell receptor beta chains from one sample sequenced in a study of cytomegalovirus exposure and HLA in healthy donors. PCR employed 60 Vbeta and 13 Jbeta primers. Profiled with immunoSEQ multiplex PCR; TCRdb holds only in-frame clones, not every one. The sample contains 150,000 to 200,000 clones, around 81% of which appear only once. Sample: PBMCs. The receptors were gathered from a man younger than 35 in good health and CMV-seronegative.

V and J are TRBV6-1 and TRBJ1-3; D possibly corresponds to TRBD1 (5 bases). V was clipped by 6 bases and J by 1 base, with 13 bases between them. Germline CDR1 is MNHNS and CDR2 is SASEGT. The CDR3 spans 15 residues. Written as DNA, the CDR3 is TGTGCCAGCAGAAGCGACAGCACGTCTGGAAACACCATATATTTT. Translation gives CASRSDSTSGNTIYF.

This clone appeared a single time. The chain joins TRBV11-2 to TRBJ2-3; 7 bases are a match to TRBD2. Germline CDR1 reads SGHAT; CDR2 reads FQNNGV. The CDR3 is made up of 15 amino acids. The trim removed 5 bases at V and 2 bases at J, leaving 7 bases unmatched. CDR3 nucleotide sequence: TGTGCCAGCAGCCAAAGAGGACTAGACACAGATACGCAGTATTTT. Amino acids: CASSQRGLDTDTQYF. Variable domain in full (rest from reference TRBV11-2 and TRBJ2-3): EAGVAQSPRYKIIEKRQSVAFWCNPISGHATLYWYQQILGQGPKLLIQFQNNGVVDDSQLPKDRFSAERLKGVDSTLKIQPAKLEDSAVYLCASSQRGLDTDTQYFGPGTRLTVL.

CDR3 bases: TGTGCCAGAAGCTTGGTTGTTTTTGGCGGGCGAGAGACCCAGTACTTC. Translating gives CARSLVVFGGRETQYF. This chain joins TRBV5-3 and TRBJ2-5, with D tentatively TRBD2 (5 bases). TRBV5-3 is annotated as an ORF whose role is uncertain. V dropped 0 bases and J dropped 4 bases, with 16 bases sitting between them. The CDR3 is 16 amino acids.

As to this clone: This same CDR3 is encoded by further DNA sequences in the sample. V usage is TRBV27 and J usage is TRBJ2-2; D gene unclear. V lost 3 bases to trimming and J lost 5 bases, with 4 bases between them. There are 12 residues in the CDR3. Germline CDR1 MNHEY, CDR2 SMNVEV (reference sequence). The CDR3 loop is CASSFSTGELFF. DNA for the CDR3: TGTGCCAGCAGTTTTTCAACCGGGGAGCTGTTTTTT.

V gene TRBV7-7 combines with J gene TRBJ2-2; 10 positions match TRBD1. The CDR3 contains 14 residues. Germline V gene lookup returns CDR1 SSHAT and CDR2 FNYEAQ (reference sequence). The CDR3 DNA follows: TGTGCTTCCGGACAGGGGGAGAACACCGGGGAGCTGTTTTTT. Protein: CASGQGENTGELFF. The full variable domain, its missing parts supplied by reference TRBV7-7 and TRBJ2-2, is GAGVSQSPRYKVTKRGQDVTLRCDPISSHATLYWYQQALGQGPEFLTYFNYEAQPDKSGLPSDRFSAERPEGSISTLTIQRTEQRDSAMYRCASGQGENTGELFFGEGSRLTVL.

This chain uses TRBV7-9 with TRBJ2-1; D is possibly TRBD2 (5 bases). Germline CDR1 SEHNR, CDR2 FQNEAQ (reference sequence). The V gene lost 5 bases and the J gene lost 4 bases, with 12 bases spanning the gap. CDR3 size: 14 residues. The CDR3 bases are TGTGCCAGCAGCCCCTCGGGATGGTACAATGAGCAGTTCTTC. Translation gives CASSPSGWYNEQFF. Supplemented by reference TRBV7-9 and TRBJ2-1, the full variable domain reads DTGVSQNPRHKITKRGQNVTFRCDPISEHNRLYWYRQTLGQGPEFLTYFQNEAQLEKSRLLSDRFSAERPKGSFSTLEIQRTEQGDSAMYLCASSPSGWYNEQFFGPGTRLTVL.

The V and J genes are TRBV6-5 and TRBJ2-5; 12 bases agree with TRBD2. Germline loops: CDR1 MNHEY, CDR2 SVGAGI. The CDR3 spans 16 residues. V lost 4 bases, J lost 2 bases, and 5 bases stayed unmatched. CDR3 DNA sequence: TGTGCCAGCAGTTTAACTAGCGGGGGGCTACAAGAGACCCAGTACTTC. Its protein is CASSLTSGGLQETQYF.

J is TRBJ2-7 and V is TRBV5-6; 11 bases align to TRBD2. The CDR3 runs to 19 residues. The germline V gene encodes CDR1 SGHDT and CDR2 YYEEEE. The V gene end was trimmed by 7 bases and the J gene end by 2 bases; junction bases not matched to a gene: 20. The CDR3 loop reads CASRAYTGTSGEEPYEQYF. In DNA form, the CDR3 reads TGTGCCAGCCGCGCATATACCGGGACTAGCGGCGAGGAACCCTACGAGCAGTACTTC.

The chain combines TRBV6-1 with TRBJ2-5, with no clear D. The CDR3 is 15 residues long. From germline, CDR1 is MNHNS and CDR2 SASEGT. Trimming took 0 bases from V and 5 from J, leaving 13 bases between them. For the CDR3, the DNA is TGTGCCAGCAGTGAAGCTTTCGGGTTATCGGAGACCCAGTACTTC. Translating gives CASSEAFGLSETQYF.

CDR3 DNA: TGTGCCAGCAGCTTAGACTCGAACACCGGGGAGCTGTTTTTT. Its protein is CASSLDSNTGELFF. This chain uses TRBV7-2 with TRBJ2-2; D ambiguous. The germline gives CDR1 SGHTA, CDR2 FQGNSA. This CDR3 contains 14 residues. Trimming left V 1 base short and J 0 bases short, with 3 bases between. The full variable domain, rest sourced from reference TRBV7-2 and TRBJ2-2, is GAGVSQSPSNKVTEKGKDVELRCDPISGHTALYWYRQSLGQGLEFLIYFQGNSAPDKSGLPSDRFSAERTGGSVSTLTIQRTQQEDSAVYLCASSLDSNTGELFFGEGSRLTVL.

The V call is TRBV27, the J call TRBJ1-1; a weak D match, TRBD1 (6 bases). This CDR3 is built from 13 residues. The germline V gene has CDR1 MNHEY and CDR2 SMNVEV (reference sequence). Trimming removed 6 bases from V and 5 bases from J, with 13 bases in between. CDR3 bases: TGTGCCAGCAGCGTTATACAGGGTACTGAAGCTTTCTTT. It yields the protein CASSVIQGTEAFF.

The rearrangement links TRBV18 to TRBJ2-7; 10 nucleotides align to TRBD1. From germline, CDR1 is KGHSH and CDR2 LQKENI. J gave up 3 bases and V 3 bases, and 2 bases lay outside the gene matches. This CDR3 spans 14 amino acids. The CDR3 sequence: CASSPRTGGYEQYF. The CDR3 DNA is TGTGCCAGCTCACCTAGGACAGGGGGCTACGAGCAGTACTTC.

The gene calls are TRBV2 and TRBJ1-6, with 8 bases identical to TRBD1. Germline V gene lookup returns CDR1 SNHLY and CDR2 FYNNEI. The CDR3 covers 16 residues. V lost 7 bases and J lost 13; bases outside the gene matches: 18. This chain's CDR3 is CASMTRATGAAGPLHF. The DNA for the CDR3 is TGTGCCAGCATGACCCGCGCGACAGGGGCCGCGGGCCCCCTCCACTTT.

J is TRBJ1-2 and V is TRBV19; D unresolved. V shed 7 bases and J shed 7 bases, with 19 bases lying between them. CDR1 and CDR2 from the germline V gene are LNHDA and SQIVND (reference sequence). This CDR3 spans 14 amino acids. This chain's CDR3 is CASTNPHGFPGYTF. CDR3 coding DNA: TGTGCCAGTACCAACCCCCACGGGTTTCCTGGCTACACCTTC.

The V gene is TRBV28, the J gene TRBJ1-2, with 9 bases identical to TRBD1. V lost 5 bases, J lost 2 bases, and 6 bases stayed unmatched. CDR1 and CDR2 from the germline V gene are MDHEN and SYDVKM. The CDR3 spans 15 residues. The CDR3 sequence: CASSQQGAINYGYTF. The CDR3 bases are TGTGCCAGCAGTCAACAGGGGGCGATAAACTATGGCTACACCTTC.

CDR3 in amino acids: CARSTPGQEGTQYF. Here the CDR3 DNA reads TGTGCCAGAAGCACGCCGGGACAGGAGGGGACCCAGTACTTC. This chain connects TRBV5-3 to TRBJ2-5; 8 nucleotides line up with TRBD1. TRBV5-3 is placed among ORFs of uncertain function. The V gene end was trimmed by 4 bases and the J gene end by 7 bases; junction bases not matched to a gene: 9. This CDR3 contains 14 residues.

This chain connects TRBV7-6 to TRBJ2-1; a weak D match, TRBD1 (5 bases). CDR1 and CDR2 (germline): SGHVS, FNYEAQ. Trimming stripped 2 bases from V and 5 bases from J, with 19 bases between. The CDR3 runs to 17 residues. This chain's CDR3 is CASSLRPHGLTDNEQFF. CDR3 DNA: TGTGCCAGCAGCTTACGCCCCCATGGGTTGACAGACAATGAGCAGTTCTTC.

This chain links TRBV5-1 with TRBJ2-5, with 7 nucleotides matching TRBD1. The end of the DNA fits TRBJ2-7 better, so the J call may be wrong. Germline CDR1 SGHRS, CDR2 YFSETQ. The CDR3 extends over 16 amino acids. The CDR3 loop reads CASSLQGFTEEDEQYF. The CDR3 DNA reads as TGCGCCAGCAGCTTACAGGGGTTCACCGAGGAGGACGAGCAGTACTTC.

This sequence joins TRBV5-1 and TRBJ2-2; tentatively, D is TRBD1 (6 bases). The CDR3 has 15 residues. The germline CDR1 and CDR2 sequences are SGHRS and YFSETQ. The V gene lost 0 bases and the J gene lost 1 base, with 7 bases spanning the gap. CDR3 DNA sequence: TGCGCCAGCAGCTTGGGGACAGAGAACACCGGGGAGCTGTTTTTT. Translated, it gives CASSLGTENTGELFF.

The chain combines TRBV5-1 with TRBJ2-2, with 8 bases identical to TRBD2. This CDR3 region has 17 residues. The germline CDR1 and CDR2 sequences are SGHRS and YFSETQ. V shed 0 bases, J shed 3 bases, and the junction held 7 bases outside the gene matches. Here the CDR3 DNA reads TGCGCCAGCAGCTTGGGGTGGGCAGCGGGGGACACCGGGGAGCTGTTTTTT. The encoded protein is CASSLGWAAGDTGELFF.

The chain joins TRBV11-2 to TRBJ1-4, with a tentative D call TRBD1 (5 bases). The CDR3 length is 16 residues. Germline V gene data show CDR1 as SGHAT and CDR2 as FQNNGV. With 5 bases removed from V and 5 bases from J, the gap between germline ends came to 18 bases. CDR3 loop: CASSPRQKLINEKLFF. CDR3 nucleotide sequence: TGTGCCAGCAGCCCCAGACAGAAACTGATAAATGAAAAACTGTTTTTT.

This clone showed up just once. CDR3 DNA sequence: TGTGCCAGCAGCACCCAAACAGGGCTACTCCTCTATGGCTACACCTTC. Translating it yields CASSTQTGLLLYGYTF. V and J are TRBV7-9 and TRBJ1-2; tentatively, D is TRBD1 (6 bases). Looked up from germline, CDR1 is SEHNR and CDR2 is FQNEAQ (reference sequence). The CDR3 runs 16 residues. Trimming left V 5 bases short and J 4 bases short, with 20 bases between.

The CDR3 DNA sequence: TGTGCCAGTAGTATAGACTCCCGGAGGAGCAGTGGGAGAAGGTTCGGGGAGCTGTTTTTT. It codes for CASSIDSRRSSGRRFGELFF. The V and J genes are TRBV19 and TRBJ2-2; weak D call: TRBD2 (5 bases). This CDR3 is built from 20 residues. Germline-derived CDR1 and CDR2 are LNHDA and SQIVND (reference sequence). The V end lost 0 bases, the J end lost 7 bases, and 27 bases lay between the germline ends.

The V call is TRBV7-2, the J call TRBJ2-7, with 8 positions matching TRBD2. In germline, CDR1 is SGHTA, CDR2 FQGNSA. This CDR3 has 14 residues. V shed 5 bases, J shed 2 bases, and the junction held 5 bases outside the gene matches. CDR3 sequence: CASSPNGGAYEQYF. CDR3 nucleotide sequence: TGTGCCAGCAGCCCGAACGGGGGGGCCTACGAGCAGTACTTC.

V is TRBV5-1 and J is TRBJ1-4; 7 positions match TRBD1. The length of the CDR3 is 16 residues. V lost 4 bases and J lost 8; bases outside the gene matches: 14. Germline V lookup: CDR1 SGHRS, CDR2 YFSETQ. The CDR3 bases are TGCGCCAGCAGCCCTCCGGGACAGCGGACGGTCGAAAAACTGTTTTTT. Translation gives CASSPPGQRTVEKLFF.